The 16 T cell receptor beta chains below come from one sample, sequenced in a study of blood T cell repertoires in COVID-19. Assay: immunoSEQ multiplex PCR; the TCRdb copy retains only in-frame clones and omits some. This sample has about 180,000 clones, with over 80% found just once. The source material was peripheral blood. These receptors all stem from a woman aged 65 to 85 with COVID-19, enrolled during active disease.

V usage is TRBV11-3 and J usage is TRBJ1-4; tentative D call: TRBD1 (6 bases). This CDR3 contains 15 residues. The germline V and J ends were trimmed by 3 bases and 10 bases, with 18 bases remaining between them. Looked up from germline, CDR1 is SGHNT and CDR2 is YENEEA. CDR3 amino acids: CASSFPRGGKVKLFF. The DNA of the CDR3 is TGTGCCAGCAGCTTCCCCCGAGGGGGTAAAGTAAAACTGTTTTTT.

The chain joins TRBV2 to TRBJ2-7; TRBD1 matches 9 bases. Germline V gene lookup returns CDR1 SNHLY and CDR2 FYNNEI. The length of the CDR3 is 18 residues. V gave up 4 bases and J gave up 1 base; unmatched junction bases: 14. CDR3 amino acids: CASSVDIAGTGLSYEQYF. The CDR3 nucleotides read TGTGCCAGCAGTGTAGACATCGCCGGGACAGGGCTTTCCTACGAGCAGTACTTC.

This rearrangement joins TRBV5-1 to TRBJ2-1, with D possibly TRBD1 on 6 matching bases. With 3 bases removed from V and 7 bases from J, the gap between germline ends came to 14 bases. Germline V gene sequence: CDR1 SGHRS, CDR2 YFSETQ. CDR3 length equals 14 residues. The CDR3 loop reads CASSSVGAQNEQFF. The CDR3 nucleotides read TGCGCCAGCAGCTCCGTGGGGGCTCAAAATGAGCAGTTCTTC. The complete variable domain, with remaining parts taken from reference TRBV5-1 and TRBJ2-1, reads KAGVTQTPRYLIKTRGQQVTLSCSPISGHRSVSWYQQTPGQGLQFLFEYFSETQRNKGNFPGRFSGRQFSNSRSEMNVSTLELGDSALYLCASSSVGAQNEQFFGPGTRLTVL.

J is TRBJ1-1 and V is TRBV5-1; 7 bases fit TRBD1. In germline, CDR1 is SGHRS, CDR2 YFSETQ. Trimming removed 4 bases from V and 5 bases from J; junction bases left unmatched: 8. The CDR3 runs to 14 residues. The CDR3 coding sequence is TGCGCCAGCAGCCCAGACAGGGTTGAGACTGAAGCTTTCTTT. Translated, it gives CASSPDRVETEAFF.

J is TRBJ1-1 and V is TRBV7-9; 7 bases are a match to TRBD1. Trimming at V came to 1 base and at J to 0 bases, leaving 14 bases not matched to a gene. The germline gives CDR1 SEHNR, CDR2 FQNEAQ (reference sequence). This CDR3 has 19 residues. The CDR3 reads CASSLVLQGSGALNTEAFF. In DNA form, the CDR3 reads TGTGCCAGCAGCTTAGTGTTACAGGGGTCGGGAGCATTGAACACTGAAGCTTTCTTT.

This chain links TRBV19 with TRBJ2-7, with TRBD1 identical over 7 bases. V lost 3 bases, J lost 3 bases, and 5 bases stayed unmatched. This CDR3 has 14 residues. Germline V gives CDR1 LNHDA, CDR2 SQIVND (reference sequence). The CDR3 is CASSIETGNYEQYF. The CDR3 coding sequence is TGTGCCAGTAGTATCGAGACAGGGAACTACGAGCAGTACTTC.

The chain has TRBV19 and TRBJ2-1, with 8 bases aligning to TRBD2. V lost 4 bases and J lost 3; bases outside the gene matches: 2. The CDR3 runs to 14 residues. From germline, CDR1 is LNHDA and CDR2 SQIVND (reference sequence). The CDR3 protein is CASSTSGGYNEQFF. The CDR3 nucleotides are TGTGCCAGTAGTACAAGCGGGGGCTACAATGAGCAGTTCTTC.

This chain links TRBV14 with TRBJ2-2; D call uncertain. Per the germline V gene, CDR1 is SGHDN and CDR2 is FVKESK. The ends were cut back, 5 bases at V and 9 bases at J, with 7 bases in the middle. The CDR3 has 11 residues. CDR3 residues: CASSSSRELFF. CDR3 coding DNA: TGTGCCAGCAGCTCAAGCCGGGAGCTGTTTTTT.

This chain uses TRBV28 with TRBJ1-2; D gene uncertain. Looked up from germline, CDR1 is MDHEN and CDR2 is SYDVKM. Trimming pared 3 bases from V and 6 bases from J, leaving 8 bases between. The CDR3 totals 12 residues. CDR3 sequence (DNA): TGTGCCAGCAGTTTGGAACAGCATGGCTACACCTTC. Translation: CASSLEQHGYTF.

The chain joins TRBV5-5 to TRBJ2-1, with 8 positions matching TRBD2. The CDR3 has 14 residues. V lost 3 bases and J lost 6; bases outside the gene matches: 5. Germline CDR1 is SGHKS and CDR2 is YYEKEE (reference sequence). CDR3 loop: CASSWGLGINEQFF. As DNA, the CDR3 is TGTGCCAGCAGCTGGGGACTAGGCATCAATGAGCAGTTCTTC. The full variable domain, its missing parts supplied by reference TRBV5-5 and TRBJ2-1, is DAGVTQSPTHLIKTRGQQVTLRCSPISGHKSVSWYQQVLGQGPQFIFQYYEKEERGRGNFPDRFSARQFPNYSSELNVNALLLGDSALYLCASSWGLGINEQFFGPGTRLTVL.

The V call is TRBV3-1 (or the pseudogene TRBV3-2), the J call TRBJ2-3; 15 bases line up with TRBD2. The CDR3 sequence is 17 residues long. Per the germline V gene, CDR1 is LGHDT and CDR2 is YNNKEL (reference sequence). V lost 4 bases to trimming and J lost 5 bases; unmatched junction nucleotides: 7. CDR3 coding DNA: TGTGCCAGCAGCCCCTGGACTAGCGGGAGGGGGGAAGATACGCAGTATTTT. The encoded protein is CASSPWTSGRGEDTQYF.

CDR3 loop: CASSIGTGGKNEQFF. The CDR3 DNA reads as TGTGCCAGCAGCATTGGGACAGGGGGTAAGAATGAGCAGTTCTTC. The chain recombines TRBV9 with TRBJ2-1, with 11 bases aligning to TRBD1. This CDR3 has 15 amino acids. Germline V gives CDR1 SGDLS, CDR2 YYNGEE. Trimming removed 4 bases from V and 7 bases from J; junction bases left unmatched: 7.

The chain recombines TRBV4-3 with TRBJ2-3; TRBD2 agrees at 11 bases. Germline values: CDR1 LGHNA, CDR2 YSLEER. V dropped 3 bases and J dropped 1; count of bases not matched to a gene: 3. This CDR3 has 16 amino acids. This chain's CDR3 is CASSQEGLAGTDTQYF. CDR3 DNA: TGCGCCAGCAGCCAGGAGGGACTAGCGGGCACAGATACGCAGTATTTT.

This chain links TRBV7-3 with TRBJ2-1, with D possibly matching TRBD2 (6 bases). The V end was cut by 2 bases, the J end by 10 bases, with 15 bases between. The length of the CDR3 is 14 residues. Germline loops: CDR1 SGHTA, CDR2 FQGTGA. The CDR3 DNA follows: TGTGCCAGCAGCTTATCGGGGGAAAGCGGAGAGCAGTTCTTC. It translates to CASSLSGESGEQFF.

V and J are TRBV28 and TRBJ2-7, with 9 positions matching TRBD2. V shed 9 bases, J shed 1 base, and the junction held 10 bases outside the gene matches. Germline loops: CDR1 MDHEN, CDR2 SYDVKM. The CDR3 consists of 15 residues. The CDR3 loop reads CASSISGSLSYEQYF. CDR3 bases: TGTGCCAGTAGTATTAGCGGGAGTTTATCCTACGAGCAGTACTTC.

This chain joins TRBV7-2 and TRBJ1-3, with D uncertain. The CDR3 sequence is 13 residues long. Trimming stripped 5 bases from V and 9 bases from J, with 14 bases between. From germline, CDR1 is SGHTA and CDR2 FQGNSA. Here the CDR3 DNA reads TGTGCCAGCAGCCTCTCGGAGGGATCCACCATATATTTT. It translates to CASSLSEGSTIYF.